This T cell receptor (beta chain) was sequenced in a study of T cell changes during pregnancy in multiple sclerosis. Clones were read by immunoSEQ multiplex PCR, and TCRdb kept only the in-frame ones, dropping some. This sample has about 41,000 clones, with roughly nine tenths found just once. Germline V lookup: CDR1 SGHTA, CDR2 FQGNSA. The CDR3 has 16 amino acids. V shed 0 bases and J shed 3 bases, with 14 bases lying between them. The genes are TRBV7-2 and TRBJ2-5; TRBD2 is a possible D gene (6 bases). The sequence derives from a female donor with multiple sclerosis, enrolled in a pregnancy study. Specimen: CD8+ T cells from peripheral blood mononuclear cells, collected in the third trimester of pregnancy. The CDR3 coding sequence is TGTGCCAGCAGCTTAGCGCTCGGAGGGGAAGAAGAGACCCAGTACTTC. Translation gives CASSLALGGEEETQYF.